This TCR beta chain was observed in a study of beta chain features in type 1 diabetes. Reverse transcription of all isolated RNA meant that expressed TCRB transcripts were sequenced. The data were produced by immunoSEQ multiplex PCR, yet TCRdb's version contains in-frame clones alone and is incomplete. The sample lists over 500,000 clones, less than 20% seen once, with under 0.095% in the top ten. In germline, CDR1 is SGHTA, CDR2 FQGTGA. This CDR3 has 13 amino acids. V lost 6 bases, J lost 7 bases, and 8 bases stayed unmatched. Sequences were obtained from naive CD4+ T cells from blood. The V call is TRBV7-3, the J call TRBJ1-2; 7 bases agree with TRBD1. This clonotype was obtained from a man aged 18 to 30 in good health. The DNA for the CDR3 is TGTGCCAGCAGTTCCGACAGGGCGGGTGGCTACACCTTC. Translation gives CASSSDRAGGYTF.